This TCR beta chain was recorded in a study of long-term antiretroviral therapy in people with HIV. General study points: Within the repertoire, clones expanded before ART were dominant at all time points.

Germline V gene data show CDR1 as SEHNR and CDR2 as FQNEAQ (reference sequence). V lost 5 bases, J lost 4 bases, and 11 bases lay in between. The CDR3 contains 13 residues. Notes on this clone: Its specificity is not known.

The immunoSEQ assay was v3.0, run at survey level. Only in-frame clones appear in the TCRdb table, and some are missing; sequencing was by immunoSEQ multiplex PCR. The table includes about 30,000 clones, approximately 80% detected once. This TCR came from a man aged 40-49 years with HIV. The V call is TRBV7-9, the J call TRBJ1-2; D ambiguous. This specimen was unsorted PBMCs, taken 3 years after starting antiretroviral therapy. The CDR3 DNA is TGTGCCAGCAGCGCCGGGTCCCGCTATGGCTACACCTTC. It translates to CASSAGSRYGYTF. The variable domain in full, with the rest retrieved from reference TRBV7-9 and TRBJ1-2, is DTGVSQNPRHKITKRGQNVTFRCDPISEHNRLYWYRQTLGQGPEFLTYFQNEAQLEKSRLLSDRFSAERPKGSFSTLEIQRTEQGDSAMYLCASSAGSRYGYTFGSGTRLTVV.